What follows is one T cell receptor beta chain and its context. Its antigen is undetermined. Individuals selected for sequencing had exhibited CD8+CD57+ cell expansion on flow cytometry. A severe acquired aplastic anemia diagnosis applied to all patients. These data come from a study of CD8+CD57+ T cells in acquired aplastic anemia. Template material for TCR beta VDJ and CDR3 profiling consisted of genomic DNA. TCRdb independently ran MiXCR on the reads; one entry per CDR3 protein. Seen here are under 250,000 distinct CDR3 sequences, around 43% observed once, and the top ten hold 7% to 10%. Germline V gives CDR1 KGHDR, CDR2 SFDVKD. The CDR3 has 14 residues. The V gene end was trimmed by 10 bases and the J gene end by 4 bases; junction bases not matched to a gene: 8. Overall study results and limits: Patients and controls had in common 25 to 35 CD8+ CDR3 sequences.

The source is a human donor with aplastic anemia. Sequencing used sorted CD4+, CD8+, or CD8+CD57+ T cells (not recorded which) from PBMCs. The rearrangement uses TRBV24-1 and TRBJ2-3; 9 positions agree with TRBD1. For the CDR3, the DNA is TGTGCCACAGAGGGACAGGGTGAGCCAGATACGCAGTATTTT. Its translation is CATEGQGEPDTQYF.